This entry lists 10 T cell receptor beta chains sequenced from one sample in a study of T cell responses to AZD1222 COVID-19 vaccine. Sequencing used immunoSEQ multiplex PCR; TCRdb keeps in-frame clones, though not all of them. The repertoire has over 120,000 clones, about nine tenths of them found once; the top ten carry roughly 3.5%. Sequencing was performed on peripheral blood, taken 28 days after the second AZD1222 dose. The origin of the receptors is an adult who received the AZD1222 COVID-19 vaccine.

This clone was picked up a small number of times. The V gene is TRBV5-5, the J gene TRBJ1-4, with D perhaps TRBD1 (5 bases). This CDR3 has 13 amino acids. Germline CDR1 is SGHKS and CDR2 is YYEKEE (reference sequence). V dropped 4 bases and J dropped 8 bases, with 12 bases sitting between them. The CDR3 DNA is TGTGCCAGCAGCGGGGCGGCAGGAGAAAAACTGTTTTTT. It encodes CASSGAAGEKLFF.

This chain connects TRBV7-3 to TRBJ2-2, with D maybe TRBD1 (6 bases). The CDR3 sequence is 19 residues long. Germline V gene data show CDR1 as SGHTA and CDR2 as FQGTGA. V dropped 5 bases and J dropped 0 bases, with 22 bases sitting between them. CDR3 in amino acids: CASSLNKGDIKANTGELFF. The CDR3 nucleotides read TGTGCCAGCAGCCTTAACAAGGGGGACATAAAAGCGAACACCGGGGAGCTGTTTTTT.

The chain carries TRBV27 and TRBJ2-3; D gene uncertain. Germline V gives CDR1 MNHEY, CDR2 SMNVEV (reference sequence). The CDR3 consists of 16 residues. The V end was cut by 0 bases, the J end by 2 bases, with 12 bases between. DNA of the CDR3: TGTGCCAGCAGTTTATCTAAGTGGGGTTCCACAGATACGCAGTATTTT. It translates to CASSLSKWGSTDTQYF.

The chain is built from TRBV28 and TRBJ1-1; maybe TRBD1 (5 bases). Germline loops: CDR1 MDHEN, CDR2 SYDVKM. V was shortened by 7 bases and J by 5 bases, with 17 bases between the two germline ends. The CDR3 length is 14 residues. CDR3 amino acids: CASKIGQGRTEAFF. The CDR3 DNA is TGTGCCAGCAAAATAGGGCAGGGACGGACTGAAGCTTTCTTT.

The rearrangement uses TRBV19 and TRBJ2-5; 12 bases line up with TRBD1. V trimming: 5 bases; J trimming: 4 bases; junction bases outside the gene matches: 8. This CDR3 is 16 amino acids long. Germline-derived CDR1 and CDR2 are LNHDA and SQIVND (reference sequence). The CDR3, as DNA: TGTGCCAGTAGTGTCCCGGGACAGGGGGCTGGAGAGACCCAGTACTTC. Protein sequence: CASSVPGQGAGETQYF.

V and J are TRBV29-1 and TRBJ2-2, with D possibly TRBD2 on 5 matching bases. The CDR3 sequence is 15 residues long. Deletions cut 5 bases from V and 0 bases from J, with 13 bases between. Germline assignment: CDR1 SQVTM and CDR2 ANQGSEA. The CDR3 region is CSVWVGMSNTGELFF. The CDR3 nucleotides read TGCAGCGTTTGGGTCGGGATGTCGAACACCGGGGAGCTGTTTTTT.

The rearrangement uses TRBV5-4 and TRBJ1-2, with TRBD1 identical over 8 bases. The germline CDR1 and CDR2 sequences are SGHNT and YYREEE (reference sequence). Losses at the gene ends were 4 bases for V and 4 bases for J; bases not matched to a gene: 12. The CDR3 consists of 16 residues. The CDR3 sequence is CASSQGQAKSFYGYTF. In DNA, the CDR3 is TGTGCCAGCAGCCAGGGACAGGCGAAGAGTTTCTATGGCTACACCTTC.

This clone was observed a handful of times. V and J are TRBV28 and TRBJ1-1, with D possibly TRBD1 on 6 matching bases. Trimming cost V 11 bases and J 0 bases, with 13 bases left between them. Looked up from germline, CDR1 is MDHEN and CDR2 is SYDVKM. This CDR3 region has 13 residues. For the CDR3, the DNA is TGTGCCTTACAAGGGGGGATGAACACTGAAGCTTTCTTT. As protein: CALQGGMNTEAFF.

This clone has a single count. V and J are TRBV28 and TRBJ1-2; D possibly corresponds to TRBD1 (5 bases). V lost 2 bases and J 0 bases, leaving 7 bases between the germline ends. The CDR3 totals 14 residues. From germline, CDR1 is MDHEN and CDR2 SYDVKM. CDR3 DNA: TGTGCCAGCAGTTTAGGGACCACTAACTATGGCTACACCTTC. As protein: CASSLGTTNYGYTF.

The genes are TRBV5-1 and TRBJ2-2; tentative D call: TRBD1 (6 bases). Trimming pared 0 bases from V and 7 bases from J, leaving 13 bases between. Germline assignment: CDR1 SGHRS and CDR2 YFSETQ. CDR3 length: 15 amino acids. In DNA, the CDR3 is TGCGCCAGCAGCTTGGGACAGGTCTTGGGCGGGGAGCTGTTTTTT. The encoded protein is CASSLGQVLGGELFF.